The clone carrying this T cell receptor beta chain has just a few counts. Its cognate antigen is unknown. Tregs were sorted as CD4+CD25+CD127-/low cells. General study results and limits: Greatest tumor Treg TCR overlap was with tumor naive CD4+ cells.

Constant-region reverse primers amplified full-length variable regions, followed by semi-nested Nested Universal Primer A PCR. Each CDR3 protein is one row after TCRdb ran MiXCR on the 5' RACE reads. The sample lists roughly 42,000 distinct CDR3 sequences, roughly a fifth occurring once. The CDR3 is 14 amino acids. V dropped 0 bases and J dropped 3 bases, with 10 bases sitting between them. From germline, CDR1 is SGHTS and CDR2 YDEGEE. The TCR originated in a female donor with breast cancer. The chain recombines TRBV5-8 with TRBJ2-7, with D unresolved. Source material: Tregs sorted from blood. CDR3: CASSLALMSYEQYF. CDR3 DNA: TGTGCCAGCAGCTTGGCTCTGATGAGCTACGAGCAGTACTTC. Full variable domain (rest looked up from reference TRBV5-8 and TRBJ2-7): EAGVTQSPTHLIKTRGQQATLRCSPISGHTSVYWYQQALGLGLQFLLWYDEGEERNRGNFPPRFSGRQFPNYSSELNVNALELEDSALYLCASSLALMSYEQYFGPGTRLTVT.